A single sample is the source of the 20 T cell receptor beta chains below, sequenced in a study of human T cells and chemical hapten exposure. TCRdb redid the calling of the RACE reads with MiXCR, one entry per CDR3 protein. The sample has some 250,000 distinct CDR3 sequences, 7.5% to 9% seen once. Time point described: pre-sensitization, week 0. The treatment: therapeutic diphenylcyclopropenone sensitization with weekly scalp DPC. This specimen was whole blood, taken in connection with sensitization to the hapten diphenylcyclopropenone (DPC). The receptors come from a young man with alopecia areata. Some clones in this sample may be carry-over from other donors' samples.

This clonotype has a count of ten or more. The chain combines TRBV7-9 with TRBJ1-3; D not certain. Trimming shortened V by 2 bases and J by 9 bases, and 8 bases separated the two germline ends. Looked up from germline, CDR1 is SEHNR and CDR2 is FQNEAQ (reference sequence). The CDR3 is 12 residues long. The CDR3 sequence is CASSLNEGTIYF. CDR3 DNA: TGTGCCAGCAGCTTAAACGAGGGCACCATATATTTT.

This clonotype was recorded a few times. The CDR3 protein is CASSLEGRGANVLTF. CDR3 nucleotides: TGTGCCAGCAGCTTAGAAGGTCGAGGGGCCAACGTCCTGACTTTC. This chain joins TRBV7-9 and TRBJ2-6, with D unresolved. CDR1 SEHNR and CDR2 FQNEAQ come from the germline V gene (reference sequence). The CDR3 is made up of 15 amino acids. Deletions cut 1 base from V and 4 bases from J, with 8 bases between.

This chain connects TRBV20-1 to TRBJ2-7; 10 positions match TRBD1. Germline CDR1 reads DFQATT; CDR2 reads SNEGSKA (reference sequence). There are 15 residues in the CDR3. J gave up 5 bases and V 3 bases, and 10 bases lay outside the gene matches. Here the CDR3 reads CSASPFGTGDDEQYF. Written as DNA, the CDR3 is TGCAGTGCTAGCCCCTTCGGGACAGGGGACGACGAGCAGTACTTC.

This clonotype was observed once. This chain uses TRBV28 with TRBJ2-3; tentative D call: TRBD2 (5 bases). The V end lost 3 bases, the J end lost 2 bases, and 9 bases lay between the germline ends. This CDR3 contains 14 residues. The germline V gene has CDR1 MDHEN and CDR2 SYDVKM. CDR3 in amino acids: CASSFRGYTDTQYF. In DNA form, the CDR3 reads TGTGCCAGCAGTTTTCGGGGTTACACAGATACGCAGTATTTT.

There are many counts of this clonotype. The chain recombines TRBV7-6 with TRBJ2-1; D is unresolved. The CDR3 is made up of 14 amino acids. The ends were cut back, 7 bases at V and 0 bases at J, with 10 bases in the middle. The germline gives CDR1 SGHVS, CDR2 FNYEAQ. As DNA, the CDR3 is TGTGCCAGCACCACAAGGAGCTCCTACAATGAGCAGTTCTTC. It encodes CASTTRSSYNEQFF.

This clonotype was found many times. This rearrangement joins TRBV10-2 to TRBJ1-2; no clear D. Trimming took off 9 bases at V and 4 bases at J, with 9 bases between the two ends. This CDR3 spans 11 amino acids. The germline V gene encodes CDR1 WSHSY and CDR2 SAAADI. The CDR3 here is CASSKAYGYTF. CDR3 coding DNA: TGCGCCAGTTCGAAAGCCTATGGCTACACCTTC.

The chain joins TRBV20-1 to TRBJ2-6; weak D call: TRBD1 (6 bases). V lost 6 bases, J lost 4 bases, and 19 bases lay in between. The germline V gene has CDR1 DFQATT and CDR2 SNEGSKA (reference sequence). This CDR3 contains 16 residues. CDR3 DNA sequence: TGCAGTGCCCCGCAGGGGTTTGTAGCCGGGGCCAACGTCCTGACTTTC. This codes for CSAPQGFVAGANVLTF.

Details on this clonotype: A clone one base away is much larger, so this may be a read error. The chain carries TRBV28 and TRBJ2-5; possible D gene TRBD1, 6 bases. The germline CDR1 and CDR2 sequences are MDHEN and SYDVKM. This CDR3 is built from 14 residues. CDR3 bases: TGTGCCAGCACCTCATCAGGGGCCAGAGAGACCCAGAACTTC. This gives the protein CASTSSGARETQNF.

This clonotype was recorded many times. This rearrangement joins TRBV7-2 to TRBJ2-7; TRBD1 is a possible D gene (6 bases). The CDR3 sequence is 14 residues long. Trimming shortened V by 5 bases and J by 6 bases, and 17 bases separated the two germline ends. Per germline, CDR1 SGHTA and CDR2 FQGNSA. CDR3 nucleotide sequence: TGTGCCAGCAGCCCGCGACGGACAGAATTCGAGCAGTACTTC. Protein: CASSPRRTEFEQYF.

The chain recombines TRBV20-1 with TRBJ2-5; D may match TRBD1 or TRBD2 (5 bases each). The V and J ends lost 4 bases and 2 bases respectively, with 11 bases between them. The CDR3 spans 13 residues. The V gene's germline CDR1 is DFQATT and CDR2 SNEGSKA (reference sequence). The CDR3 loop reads CSAIGTPQETQYF. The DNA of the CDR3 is TGCAGTGCTATAGGGACGCCGCAAGAGACCCAGTACTTC.

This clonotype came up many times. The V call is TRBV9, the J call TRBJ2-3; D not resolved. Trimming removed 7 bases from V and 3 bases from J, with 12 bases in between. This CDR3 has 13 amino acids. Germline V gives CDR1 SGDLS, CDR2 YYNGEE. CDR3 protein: CASSLSRTDTQYF. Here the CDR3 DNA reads TGTGCCAGCTCATTGTCGAGAACAGATACGCAGTATTTT.

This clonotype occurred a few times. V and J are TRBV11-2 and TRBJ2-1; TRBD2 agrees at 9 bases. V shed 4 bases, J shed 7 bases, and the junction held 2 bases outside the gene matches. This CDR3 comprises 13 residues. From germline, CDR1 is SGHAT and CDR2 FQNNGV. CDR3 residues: CASSWGLANEQFF. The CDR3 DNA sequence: TGTGCCAGCAGCTGGGGACTAGCAAATGAGCAGTTCTTC.

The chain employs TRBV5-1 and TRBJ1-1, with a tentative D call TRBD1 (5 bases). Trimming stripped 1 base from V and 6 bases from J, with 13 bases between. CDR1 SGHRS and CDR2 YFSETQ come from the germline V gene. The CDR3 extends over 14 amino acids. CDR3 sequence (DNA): TGCGCCAGCAGCTTGTACGTGACAGACTCTGAAGCTTTCTTT. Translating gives CASSLYVTDSEAFF.

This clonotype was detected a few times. The CDR3: CASSLGPGSGYNEQFF. CDR3 bases: TGCGCCAGCAGCTTGGGTCCGGGATCCGGATACAATGAGCAGTTCTTC. The chain couples TRBV5-1 to TRBJ2-1; tentative D call: TRBD2 (5 bases). Germline CDR1 reads SGHRS; CDR2 reads YFSETQ. V lost 0 bases to trimming and J lost 4 bases, with 14 bases between them. CDR3 length: 16 amino acids. The full variable domain, its missing parts supplied by reference TRBV5-1 and TRBJ2-1, is KAGVTQTPRYLIKTRGQQVTLSCSPISGHRSVSWYQQTPGQGLQFLFEYFSETQRNKGNFPGRFSGRQFSNSRSEMNVSTLELGDSALYLCASSLGPGSGYNEQFFGPGTRLTVL.

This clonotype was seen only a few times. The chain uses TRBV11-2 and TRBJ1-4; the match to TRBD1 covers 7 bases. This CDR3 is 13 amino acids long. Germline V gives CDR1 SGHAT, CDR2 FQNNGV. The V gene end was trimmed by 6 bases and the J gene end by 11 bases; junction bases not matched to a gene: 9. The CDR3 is CASSPDRAGKLFF. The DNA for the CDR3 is TGTGCCAGCAGTCCCGACAGGGCGGGGAAACTGTTTTTT.

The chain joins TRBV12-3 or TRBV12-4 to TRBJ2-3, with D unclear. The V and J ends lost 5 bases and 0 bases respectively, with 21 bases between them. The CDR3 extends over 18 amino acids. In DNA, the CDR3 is TGTGCCAGCAGTAGAATGGGCGACCTCATCCGAAGCACAGATACGCAGTATTTT. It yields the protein CASSRMGDLIRSTDTQYF.

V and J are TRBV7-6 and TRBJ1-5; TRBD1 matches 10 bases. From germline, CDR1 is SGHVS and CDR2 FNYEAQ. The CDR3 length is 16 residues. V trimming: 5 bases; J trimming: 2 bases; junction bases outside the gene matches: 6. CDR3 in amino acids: CASSRGDRGGNQPQHF. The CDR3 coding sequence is TGTGCCAGCAGCCGAGGGGACAGGGGAGGCAATCAGCCCCAGCATTTT. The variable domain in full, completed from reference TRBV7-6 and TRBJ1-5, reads GAGVSQSPRYKVTKRGQDVALRCDPISGHVSLYWYRQALGQGPEFLTYFNYEAQQDKSGLPNDRFSAERPEGSISTLTIQRTEQRDSAMYRCASSRGDRGGNQPQHFGDGTRLSIL.

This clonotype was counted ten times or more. The CDR3 region has the DNA TGTGCCAGCAGCTTAGATGCGAACACTGAAGCTTTCTTT. Translated: CASSLDANTEAFF. The V call is TRBV7-9, the J call TRBJ1-1, with no clear D. The CDR3 covers 13 residues. The V gene's germline CDR1 is SEHNR and CDR2 FQNEAQ (reference sequence). The germline V and J ends were trimmed by 1 base and 1 base, with 4 bases remaining between them.

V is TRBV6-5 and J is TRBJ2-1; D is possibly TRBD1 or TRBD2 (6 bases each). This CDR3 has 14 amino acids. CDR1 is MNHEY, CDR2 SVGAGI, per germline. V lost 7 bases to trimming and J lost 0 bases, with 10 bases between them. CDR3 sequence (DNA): TGTGCCAGCAATTCGGGGGCCTCCTACAATGAGCAGTTCTTC. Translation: CASNSGASYNEQFF.

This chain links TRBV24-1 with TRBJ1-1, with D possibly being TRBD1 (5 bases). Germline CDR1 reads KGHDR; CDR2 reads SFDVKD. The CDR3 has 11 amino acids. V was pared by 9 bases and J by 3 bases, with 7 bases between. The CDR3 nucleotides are TGTGCCACCGCGGGGGACACTGAAGCTTTCTTT. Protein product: CATAGDTEAFF.